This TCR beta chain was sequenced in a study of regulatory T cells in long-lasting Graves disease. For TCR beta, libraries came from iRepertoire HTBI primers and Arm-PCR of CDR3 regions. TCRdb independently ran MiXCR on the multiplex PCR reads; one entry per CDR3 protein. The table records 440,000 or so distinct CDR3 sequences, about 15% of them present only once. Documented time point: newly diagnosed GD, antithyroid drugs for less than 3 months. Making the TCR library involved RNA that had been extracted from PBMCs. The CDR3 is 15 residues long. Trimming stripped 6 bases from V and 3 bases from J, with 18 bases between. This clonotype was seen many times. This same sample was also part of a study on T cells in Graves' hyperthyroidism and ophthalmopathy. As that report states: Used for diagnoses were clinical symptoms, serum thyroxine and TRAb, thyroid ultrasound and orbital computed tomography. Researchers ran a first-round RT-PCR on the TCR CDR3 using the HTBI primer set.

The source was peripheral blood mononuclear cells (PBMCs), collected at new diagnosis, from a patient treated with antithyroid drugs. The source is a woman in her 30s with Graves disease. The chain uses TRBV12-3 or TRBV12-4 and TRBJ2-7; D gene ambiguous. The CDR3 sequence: CASSDSTQFNYEQYF. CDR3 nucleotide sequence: TGTGCCAGCAGCGATTCGACACAGTTCAACTACGAGCAGTACTTC.